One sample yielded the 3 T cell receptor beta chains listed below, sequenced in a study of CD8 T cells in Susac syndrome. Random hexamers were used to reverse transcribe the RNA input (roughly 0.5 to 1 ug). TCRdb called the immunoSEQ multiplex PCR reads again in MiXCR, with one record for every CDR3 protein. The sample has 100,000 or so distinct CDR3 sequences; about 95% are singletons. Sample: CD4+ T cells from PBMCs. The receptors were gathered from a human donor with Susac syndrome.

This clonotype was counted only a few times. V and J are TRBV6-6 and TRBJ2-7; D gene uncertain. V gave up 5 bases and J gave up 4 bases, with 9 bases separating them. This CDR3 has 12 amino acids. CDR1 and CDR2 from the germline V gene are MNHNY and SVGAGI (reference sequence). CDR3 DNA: TGTGCCAGCAGTCCCGATGGGTACGAGCAGTACTTC. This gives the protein CASSPDGYEQYF.

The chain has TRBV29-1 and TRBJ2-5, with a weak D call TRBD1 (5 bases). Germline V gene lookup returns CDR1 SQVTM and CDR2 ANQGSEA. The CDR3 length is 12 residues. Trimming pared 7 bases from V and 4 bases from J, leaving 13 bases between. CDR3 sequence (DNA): TGCAGCGCCAGGGTATTGATAGAGACCCAGTACTTC. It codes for CSARVLIETQYF.

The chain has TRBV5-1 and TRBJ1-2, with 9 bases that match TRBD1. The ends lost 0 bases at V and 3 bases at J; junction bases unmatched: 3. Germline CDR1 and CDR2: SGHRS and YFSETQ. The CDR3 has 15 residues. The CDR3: CASSLGTGVYYGYTF. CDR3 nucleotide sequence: TGCGCCAGCAGCTTGGGGACAGGGGTATACTATGGCTACACCTTC.